Listed below are T cell receptor beta chains from one sample, sequenced in a study of cytomegalovirus exposure and HLA in healthy donors. The table came from immunoSEQ multiplex PCR; TCRdb's copy has only in-frame clones and leaves some out. This sample has approximately 180,000 clones, with roughly four fifths found just once. The sample consisted of PBMCs. The receptors originated from a man aged 18 to 29 in good health and CMV-seronegative. CDR3s include the opening cysteine and the closing phenylalanine or tryptophan. A D gene is named only where the DNA matches it firmly. For some rows the clone size is stated as once, few or many, or as a class when expanded; others skip it.

clone size	V gene	J gene	D gene	CDR3 DNA	CDR3 protein
once	TRBV7-9	TRBJ1-1	-	TGTGCCAGCAGCTTAACCAGGGGTGAAGCTTTCTTT	CASSLTRGEAFF
once	TRBV10-1	TRBJ2-7	TRBD1	TGCGCCAGCAGTGAGCCGGGACAGTCCGAGCAGTACTTC	CASSEPGQSEQYF
-	TRBV6-5	TRBJ2-7	TRBD1	TGTGCCAGCAGTCTTTTATATGGACAGGGAGTGCAGTACTTC	CASSLLYGQGVQYF
-	TRBV27	TRBJ2-7	-	TGTGCCAGCAGCCTTAATGGGCTATACGCTGAGCAGTACTTC	CASSLNGLYAEQYF
-	TRBV7-6	TRBJ1-2	-	TGTGCCAGCAGCCCGGGGGTCGGCTACACCTTC	CASSPGVGYTF
-	TRBV28	TRBJ2-7	-	TGTGCCAGCAGTTTGGGAGCGGGCGAGCAGTACTTC	CASSLGAGEQYF
-	TRBV19	TRBJ1-2	TRBD1	TGTGCCACCAACTTACAGGGGTGGGGACTTAACTATGGCTACACCTTC	CATNLQGWGLNYGYTF
-	TRBV27	TRBJ2-7	-	TGTGCCAGCAGTCGGAGGGAACTAAGGGGTCGGGAGCAGTACTTC	CASSRRELRGREQYF
few	TRBV7-9	TRBJ2-7	-	TGTGCCAGCAGCTTATACTCCTACGAGCAGTACTTC	CASSLYSYEQYF
-	TRBV18	TRBJ1-2	TRBD1	TGTGCCAGCTCTCCCCGGGACAGGGGCGTCACCTTC	CASSPRDRGVTF
-	TRBV5-1	TRBJ2-3	TRBD1	TGCGCCAGCAGCTTAGGACAGGGGCGAAACACAGATACGCAGTATTTT	CASSLGQGRNTDTQYF
-	TRBV9	TRBJ2-2	-	TGTGCCAGCAGCTTACAATCCGCCGGGGAGCTGTTTTTT	CASSLQSAGELFF
-	TRBV2	TRBJ2-3	TRBD1	TGTGCCAGCAGTCGGACAGGGAACACAGATACGCAGTATTTT	CASSRTGNTDTQYF
-	TRBV6-1	TRBJ2-7	-	TGTGCCAGCAGTGAAGGATTAGGGTCAGGGGGGTTCGAGCAGTACTTC	CASSEGLGSGGFEQYF
-	TRBV28	TRBJ1-5	-	TGTGCCAGCAGCTTTGACAGGACGGGTCTGTCTCAGCCCCAGCATTTT	CASSFDRTGLSQPQHF
-	TRBV7-9	TRBJ1-1	-	TGTGCCAGCAGCCCCGACATCTACACTGAAGCTTTCTTT	CASSPDIYTEAFF
-	TRBV7-2	TRBJ1-5	-	TGTGCCAGCAGCTTCCCCGGGGGGGATCAGCCCCAGCATTTT	CASSFPGGDQPQHF
-	TRBV4-1	TRBJ1-4	-	TGCGCCAGCAGCCAGAGCCCCGGAGAGGAGAAAAAACTGTTTTTT	CASSQSPGEEKKLFF
few	TRBV6-1	TRBJ2-2	-	TGTGCCAGCAGTCCTGGACACGACACCGGGGAGCTGTTTTTT	CASSPGHDTGELFF
-	TRBV12-5	TRBJ2-1	-	TGTGCTAGTGGTCTACCGCGGAGGGCCTTCGATGAGCAGTTCTTC	CASGLPRRAFDEQFF
-	TRBV6-5	TRBJ2-7	TRBD2	TGTGCCAGCAGTCGCATTGGGGGGGACGAGCAGTACTTC	CASSRIGGDEQYF